Shown below are 8 T cell receptor beta chains from a single sample sequenced in a study of T-cell reconstitution after alpha-beta-depleted transplantation in children. Unique molecular identifiers tagged the TCRbeta library. MiXCR, applied by TCRdb to the PCR reads, yields one record per CDR3 protein. The sample has more than 200,000 distinct CDR3 sequences; approximately 15% are singletons. The sample here was PBMCs, mostly from graft donor cells, taken 360 days after TCRalphabeta/CD19-depleted stem cell transplant. These receptors were collected from a male patient aged 2-9 years who had a stem cell transplant for acute lymphoblastic leukemia, so the T cells may come from the graft donor.

This clonotype was seen only a few times. V is TRBV6-5 and J is TRBJ1-1; D not certain. The V gene lost 2 bases and the J gene lost 1 base, with 8 bases spanning the gap. Looked up from germline, CDR1 is MNHEY and CDR2 is SVGAGI. CDR3 size: 14 residues. CDR3 protein: CASSYGWENTEAFF. CDR3 sequence (DNA): TGTGCCAGCAGTTACGGGTGGGAGAACACTGAAGCTTTCTTT.

Many counts were recorded for this clonotype. V is TRBV27 and J is TRBJ1-5, with D possibly being TRBD1 (5 bases). Germline CDR1 MNHEY, CDR2 SMNVEV (reference sequence). The CDR3 length is 12 residues. V was shortened by 5 bases and J by 9 bases, with 11 bases between the two germline ends. The CDR3 reads CASSPGGWPQHF. CDR3 nucleotide sequence: TGTGCCAGCAGTCCCGGGGGGTGGCCCCAGCATTTT.

This clonotype came up a few times. This chain joins TRBV6-1 and TRBJ1-1; D is ambiguous. Germline assignment: CDR1 MNHNS and CDR2 SASEGT. CDR3 length equals 13 residues. The V end lost 6 bases, the J end lost 3 bases, and 11 bases lay between the germline ends. The CDR3 DNA reads TGTGCCAGCAGGGAGAGCGGGTACACTGAAGCTTTCTTT. Protein: CASRESGYTEAFF.

A few counts support this clonotype. This chain links TRBV5-1 with TRBJ2-7; TRBD2 matches 11 bases. CDR1 is SGHRS, CDR2 YFSETQ, per germline. The CDR3 has 14 residues. V gave up 6 bases and J gave up 1 base; unmatched junction bases: 3. For the CDR3, the DNA is TGCGCCAGCACTCTAGCGGGGGGATCCTACGAGCAGTACTTC. It yields the protein CASTLAGGSYEQYF.

This clonotype was seen repeatedly, ten times or more. The chain joins TRBV12-3 or TRBV12-4 to TRBJ2-5; 10 bases map to TRBD2. The CDR3 covers 16 residues. Trimming took 6 bases from V and 5 from J; bases not matched to a gene: 12. The CDR3, as DNA: TGTGCCAGCAGCCCGAGCGGGGGGGCCTTTGCGGAGACCCAGTACTTC. The encoded protein is CASSPSGGAFAETQYF.

This clonotype has a handful of counts. The chain links TRBV18 to TRBJ2-2; TRBD2 agrees at 8 bases. With V trimmed by 2 bases and J by 0 bases, 11 bases remained unmatched. The germline V gene encodes CDR1 KGHSH and CDR2 LQKENI. This CDR3 contains 19 residues. CDR3 sequence: CASSPVSRAGATNTGELFF. CDR3 DNA sequence: TGTGCCAGCTCACCAGTCTCCAGAGCGGGGGCCACGAACACCGGGGAGCTGTTTTTT.

The rearrangement uses TRBV13 and TRBJ2-7, with TRBD1 identical over 9 bases. CDR1 is PRHDT and CDR2 is FYEKMQ in the germline V gene (reference sequence). The J segment lost 1 base and the V segment lost 6 bases, leaving 7 bases of the junction unmatched. This CDR3 has 15 residues. For the CDR3, the DNA is TGTGCCAGCAGTTTCGCGGGACAGGGTTCCTACGAGCAGTACTTC. As protein: CASSFAGQGSYEQYF.

This chain connects TRBV2 to TRBJ2-7; D is unresolved. Trimming took 4 bases from V and 2 from J, leaving 9 bases between them. The CDR3 has 13 amino acids. CDR1 and CDR2 from the germline V gene are SNHLY and FYNNEI. The CDR3 sequence is CASSGDQAYEQYF. The CDR3 DNA reads TGTGCCAGCAGTGGAGACCAAGCCTACGAGCAGTACTTC.